This T cell receptor beta chain was recorded in a study of blood T cells in healthy people across ages. In the study overall: Per two T cells, template switching captured roughly one barcoded beta molecule.

Through a sample-barcoded 5' primer and a J-beta primer mix, a second PCR was run for 7 to 11 cycles. Each CDR3 protein is one row after TCRdb ran MiXCR on the 5' RACE reads. Of more than 650,000 distinct CDR3 sequences in the sample, under 30% are singletons; the top ten hold 2.5% to 3.5%. Regarding the study as a whole: Estimates of diversity drawn from one million T cells were considered underestimates.

Germline V CDR1 and CDR2: LNHDA, SQIVND (reference sequence). This CDR3 comprises 15 residues. Notes on this clonotype: Its antigen remains unidentified.

This sample was also put to use in a study of T cells of mothers and their children. Per that paper: Reads obtained per mother exceeded 9 million TCR beta CDR3 reads, with 3 million to 3.5 million obtained per child.

The rearrangement links TRBV19 to TRBJ1-2; tentative D call: TRBD1 (5 bases). The specimen sequenced was blood. The TCR comes from a boy younger than 18 in good health. CDR3 DNA sequence: TGTAACAGAGTACAGGTCTATCACGGCAACTATGGCTACACCTTC. It translates to CNRVQVYHGNYGYTF.